The 30 T cell receptor beta chains below were found in one sample sequenced in a study of control samples from healthy donors and cancer patients. TCRdb's copy holds only in-frame clones and misses some; the assay was immunoSEQ multiplex PCR. The sample lists around 53,000 clones; 80% to 90% were seen once. Sequenced sample: PBMCs. These receptor sequences come from a woman aged 45-65 years with lung cancer.

The chain has TRBV5-6 and TRBJ1-3; D not resolved. In germline, CDR1 is SGHDT, CDR2 YYEEEE. V lost 3 bases and J 1 base, leaving 11 bases between the germline ends. The CDR3 length is 15 residues. The CDR3 nucleotides read TGTGCCAGCAGCTCTTCATCCGAATCTGGAAACACCATATATTTT. Protein sequence: CASSSSSESGNTIYF.

The V and J genes are TRBV5-1 and TRBJ1-2; 7 nucleotides line up with TRBD1. The CDR3 loop spans 17 amino acids. The V gene end was trimmed by 2 bases and the J gene end by 0 bases; junction bases not matched to a gene: 10. Germline CDR1 is SGHRS and CDR2 is YFSETQ. CDR3 loop: CASSLSGGGGPNYGYTF. CDR3 nucleotides: TGCGCCAGCAGCTTATCGGGAGGGGGCGGCCCTAACTATGGCTACACCTTC.

V is TRBV18 and J is TRBJ2-7; 10 positions agree with TRBD1. The CDR3 loop spans 12 amino acids. Trimming at V came to 10 bases and at J to 6 bases, leaving 6 bases not matched to a gene. The germline V gene encodes CDR1 KGHSH and CDR2 LQKENI. The CDR3 sequence: CATSGTGAEQYF. CDR3 in DNA: TGTGCCACCTCCGGGACAGGGGCCGAGCAGTACTTC.

CDR3 amino acids: CASSLEGAETQYF. DNA of the CDR3: TGCGCCAGCAGCTTGGAGGGGGCGGAGACCCAGTACTTC. V is TRBV5-1 and J is TRBJ2-5, with 7 bases lining up with TRBD1. Per the germline V gene, CDR1 is SGHRS and CDR2 is YFSETQ. With 0 bases clipped from V and 5 bases from J, the junction kept 1 base outside the gene matches. This CDR3 spans 13 amino acids.

This clone appeared once. J is TRBJ2-3 and V is TRBV7-2, with TRBD2 matching 13 bases. CDR1 is SGHTA, CDR2 FQGNSA, per germline. The ends lost 5 bases at V and 5 bases at J; junction bases unmatched: 4. CDR3 size: 15 residues. CDR3 residues: CASSAGLAGRDTQYF. In nucleotides, the CDR3 is TGTGCCAGCAGCGCGGGACTAGCGGGGAGAGATACGCAGTATTTT.

The chain employs TRBV10-3 and TRBJ1-3; no reliable D call. V was pared by 0 bases and J by 3 bases, with 9 bases between. Germline values: CDR1 ENHRY, CDR2 SYGVKD. The CDR3 length is 15 residues. In DNA form, the CDR3 reads TGTGCCATCAGTGAGTCAATGGGTTTTGGAAACACCATATATTTT. Encoded protein: CAISESMGFGNTIYF.

This clone showed up just once. The chain joins TRBV4-3 to TRBJ2-7; D possibly corresponds to TRBD2 (5 bases). CDR1 is LGHNA, CDR2 YSLEER, per germline. The CDR3 loop spans 14 amino acids. Trimming took off 0 bases at V and 4 bases at J, with 10 bases between the two ends. The CDR3: CASSQDRGPYEQYF. CDR3 sequence (DNA): TGCGCCAGCAGCCAAGATCGCGGGCCGTACGAGCAGTACTTC.

This clone occurred a few times. The chain couples TRBV5-4 to TRBJ2-5, with 7 bases lining up with TRBD2. With 0 bases clipped from V and 4 bases from J, the junction kept 3 bases outside the gene matches. CDR3 length: 14 residues. Looked up from germline, CDR1 is SGHNT and CDR2 is YYREEE (reference sequence). In DNA, the CDR3 is TGTGCCAGCAGCTTGGTGGGGGGGTCAGAGACCCAGTACTTC. Translation gives CASSLVGGSETQYF. Together with reference TRBV5-4 and TRBJ2-5, the CDR3 gives the full variable domain: ETGVTQSPTHLIKTRGQQVTLRCSSQSGHNTVSWYQQALGQGPQFIFQYYREEENGRGNFPPRFSGLQFPNYSSELNVNALELDDSALYLCASSLVGGSETQYFGPGTRLLVL.

This clone was seen more than once but under ten times. The rearrangement joins TRBV2 to TRBJ2-4, with 7 bases fitting TRBD1. The CDR3 covers 15 residues. Germline V lookup: CDR1 SNHLY, CDR2 FYNNEI. V dropped 4 bases and J dropped 0; count of bases not matched to a gene: 3. The CDR3 nucleotides read TGTGCCAGCAGTGCGGACAGGCTAGCCAAAAACATTCAGTACTTC. Amino acid sequence: CASSADRLAKNIQYF.

V usage is TRBV29-1 and J usage is TRBJ1-2, with a tentative D call TRBD1 (6 bases). The CDR3 consists of 13 residues. The germline V and J ends were trimmed by 4 bases and 0 bases, with 9 bases remaining between them. CDR1 is SQVTM, CDR2 ANQGSEA, per germline. The chain's CDR3 is CSVGQDPNYGYTF. The DNA of the CDR3 is TGCAGCGTTGGACAGGACCCTAACTATGGCTACACCTTC.

The chain has TRBV9 and TRBJ2-1, with TRBD2 identical over 9 bases. The V segment lost 3 bases and the J segment 4 bases; nucleotides outside the gene matches: 2. Germline loops: CDR1 SGDLS, CDR2 YYNGEE. CDR3 length equals 14 residues. CDR3 in amino acids: CASSGLAEYNEQFF. The CDR3, as DNA: TGTGCCAGCAGCGGACTAGCGGAATACAATGAGCAGTTCTTC.

This chain connects TRBV5-1 to TRBJ2-7; TRBD2 aligns across 7 bases. CDR3 length: 14 residues. Germline CDR1 and CDR2: SGHRS and YFSETQ. The junction had 5 bases not matched to a gene; V was cut back by 1 base and J by 4 bases. CDR3 nucleotides: TGCGCCAGCAGCTTGCAGGTCGGGGGGTACGAGCAGTACTTC. Protein sequence: CASSLQVGGYEQYF.

The rearrangement links TRBV27 to TRBJ2-2; no definite D call. Trimming pared 2 bases from V and 0 bases from J, leaving 10 bases between. In germline, CDR1 is MNHEY, CDR2 SMNVEV (reference sequence). The CDR3 has 16 residues. The CDR3 spells CASSLPGGSNTGELFF. CDR3 sequence (DNA): TGTGCCAGCAGTTTACCAGGCGGTTCGAACACCGGGGAGCTGTTTTTT.

This clone was detected once. The rearrangement joins TRBV27 to TRBJ1-2; the D gene is possibly TRBD1 (5 bases). The V end was cut by 5 bases, the J end by 2 bases, with 12 bases between. Germline CDR1 reads MNHEY; CDR2 reads SMNVEV (reference sequence). This CDR3 spans 14 amino acids. The CDR3 sequence: CASSPGTVNYGYTF. As DNA, the CDR3 is TGTGCCAGCAGTCCAGGGACGGTCAACTATGGCTACACCTTC.

The chain has TRBV28 and TRBJ2-7; 7 bases line up with TRBD1. V shed 4 bases, J shed 2 bases, and the junction held 8 bases outside the gene matches. CDR1 is MDHEN and CDR2 is SYDVKM in the germline V gene. The CDR3 runs to 15 residues. The CDR3 nucleotides are TGTGCCAGCAGTTCCCCCTCGACAGGGACCTACGAGCAGTACTTC. This encodes CASSSPSTGTYEQYF. The full variable domain, with the rest looked up from reference TRBV28 and TRBJ2-7, is DVKVTQSSRYLVKRTGEKVFLECVQDMDHENMFWYRQDPGLGLRLIYFSYDVKMKEKGDIPEGYSVSREKKERFSLILESASTNQTSMYLCASSSPSTGTYEQYFGPGTRLTVT.

The chain links TRBV19 to TRBJ2-1; 7 nucleotides line up with TRBD2. Germline assignment: CDR1 LNHDA and CDR2 SQIVND (reference sequence). The CDR3 is 15 residues long. Germline trimming cut 4 bases from V and 4 bases from J; bases unmatched to any gene: 7. CDR3 protein: CASSTAGETYNEQFF. Written as DNA, the CDR3 is TGTGCCAGTAGTACTGCGGGGGAAACATACAATGAGCAGTTCTTC.

This clone was detected only once. V and J are TRBV30 and TRBJ1-6; 8 bases agree with TRBD1. From germline, CDR1 is GTSNPN and CDR2 SVGIG (reference sequence). The CDR3 has 14 amino acids. Losses at the gene ends were 0 bases for V and 9 bases for J; bases not matched to a gene: 4. Here the CDR3 reads CAWSVPGGTSPLHF. Here the CDR3 DNA reads TGTGCCTGGAGTGTACCAGGGGGCACTTCACCCCTCCACTTT.

The V gene is TRBV7-9, the J gene TRBJ2-7; D is perhaps TRBD1 or TRBD2 (5 bases each). V lost 1 base to trimming and J lost 6 bases, with 13 bases between them. This CDR3 is built from 14 residues. Looked up from germline, CDR1 is SEHNR and CDR2 is FQNEAQ (reference sequence). The CDR3 is CASSLVTGAAEQYF. CDR3 coding DNA: TGTGCCAGCAGCTTAGTAACCGGGGCGGCCGAGCAGTACTTC.

The chain combines TRBV2 with TRBJ1-1; possible D gene TRBD1, 5 bases. The CDR3 has 13 amino acids. V lost 6 bases and J 2 bases, leaving 10 bases between the germline ends. Germline CDR1 and CDR2: SNHLY and FYNNEI. The CDR3 reads CASSPQGNTEAFF. The CDR3, as DNA: TGTGCCAGCAGCCCCCAGGGTAACACTGAAGCTTTCTTT.

The chain carries TRBV24-1 and TRBJ1-2; D might be TRBD1 (6 bases). Germline V gene lookup returns CDR1 KGHDR and CDR2 SFDVKD. This CDR3 spans 14 amino acids. Between the trimmed V and J ends, which lost 4 bases and 4 bases, there was a span of 12 bases. CDR3 sequence (DNA): TGTGCCACCAGTGACTTTGGACAGAGCTATGGCTACACCTTC. It encodes CATSDFGQSYGYTF.

The count of this clone is one. In the same sample, other DNA sequences code for this CDR3. This chain connects TRBV4-1 to TRBJ2-7; D ambiguous. The CDR3 runs 13 residues. Trimming pared 0 bases from V and 1 base from J, leaving 4 bases between. Germline V gives CDR1 MGHRA, CDR2 YSYEKL. This CDR3 reads CASSQEWSYEQYF. The CDR3 nucleotides read TGCGCCAGCAGCCAAGAATGGTCCTACGAGCAGTACTTC.

V and J are TRBV7-2 and TRBJ1-3, with D unclear. The CDR3 sequence is 15 residues long. V was shortened by 1 base and J by 2 bases, with 9 bases between the two germline ends. Germline CDR1 and CDR2: SGHTA and FQGNSA. The CDR3 nucleotides are TGTGCCAGCAGCTTAGATTCCGCCCCTGGAAACACCATATATTTT. As protein: CASSLDSAPGNTIYF.

The chain combines TRBV7-8 with TRBJ1-3; TRBD1 might be the D (5 bases). V was pared by 3 bases and J by 0 bases, with 12 bases between. This CDR3 has 16 amino acids. Per the germline V gene, CDR1 is SGHVS and CDR2 is FQNEAQ. CDR3 nucleotide sequence: TGTGCCAGCAGCTTTGCGGGGCTTTCCTCTGGAAACACCATATATTTT. Residues: CASSFAGLSSGNTIYF.

The sample holds a few counts of this clone. The CDR3 DNA follows: TGTGCCAGCACCAGTTATTGGGGCTCTTACGAGCAGTACTTC. Translating gives CASTSYWGSYEQYF. The genes are TRBV27 and TRBJ2-7; a possible D gene is TRBD1 (5 bases). V lost 7 bases and J 4 bases, leaving 17 bases between the germline ends. The CDR3 consists of 14 residues. The germline CDR1 and CDR2 sequences are MNHEY and SMNVEV (reference sequence).

This clone appeared once. V gene TRBV30 combines with J gene TRBJ1-3; TRBD1 agrees at 9 bases. Germline V gene data show CDR1 as GTSNPN and CDR2 as SVGIG (reference sequence). With 3 bases clipped from V and 0 bases from J, the junction kept 3 bases outside the gene matches. This CDR3 contains 15 residues. CDR3 in DNA: TGTGCCTGGAGACAGGGGGCGATCTCTGGAAACACCATATATTTT. Its protein is CAWRQGAISGNTIYF.

The rearrangement links TRBV5-1 to TRBJ1-3; 7 nucleotides agree with TRBD1. In germline, CDR1 is SGHRS, CDR2 YFSETQ. With V trimmed by 2 bases and J by 0 bases, 11 bases remained unmatched. CDR3 length: 18 amino acids. The CDR3 loop reads CASSLTGTDLSSGNTIYF. DNA for the CDR3: TGCGCCAGCAGCTTAACCGGGACAGACCTTTCCTCTGGAAACACCATATATTTT.

Of note for this clone: The same CDR3 can be traced to other DNA sequences in this sample. The rearrangement links TRBV7-8 to TRBJ1-2; D call uncertain. This CDR3 is built from 14 residues. In germline, CDR1 is SGHVS, CDR2 FQNEAQ. V lost 5 bases, J lost 2 bases, and 12 bases lay in between. The CDR3 nucleotides are TGTGCCAGCAGCCCTGGCAGGTTCAACTATGGCTACACCTTC. Its translation is CASSPGRFNYGYTF.

J is TRBJ1-5 and V is TRBV28; D perhaps matches TRBD1 (6 bases). The germline V gene encodes CDR1 MDHEN and CDR2 SYDVKM. This CDR3 has 15 amino acids. V was cut by 2 bases and J by 6 bases, with 14 bases left in between. CDR3: CASSLAGGGRQPQHF. In nucleotides, the CDR3 is TGTGCCAGCAGTTTAGCGGGAGGGGGTCGTCAGCCCCAGCATTTT.

J is TRBJ2-7 and V is TRBV15; D ambiguous. Germline CDR1 and CDR2: LNHNV and YYDKDF (reference sequence). Trimming removed 1 base at V and 3 bases at J, with 10 bases between. The CDR3 sequence is 14 residues long. CDR3 protein: CATSRGATRYEQYF. For the CDR3, the DNA is TGTGCCACCAGCAGAGGAGCAACCCGCTACGAGCAGTACTTC.

This clone was picked up a small number of times. The chain joins TRBV11-2 to TRBJ2-7; D gene uncertain. The CDR3 contains 15 residues. Germline V gene lookup returns CDR1 SGHAT and CDR2 FQNNGV. Trimming cost V 5 bases and J 4 bases, with 18 bases left between them. CDR3 residues: CASSQKPGPGYEQYF. CDR3 DNA sequence: TGTGCCAGCAGCCAGAAGCCGGGCCCTGGGTACGAGCAGTACTTC.